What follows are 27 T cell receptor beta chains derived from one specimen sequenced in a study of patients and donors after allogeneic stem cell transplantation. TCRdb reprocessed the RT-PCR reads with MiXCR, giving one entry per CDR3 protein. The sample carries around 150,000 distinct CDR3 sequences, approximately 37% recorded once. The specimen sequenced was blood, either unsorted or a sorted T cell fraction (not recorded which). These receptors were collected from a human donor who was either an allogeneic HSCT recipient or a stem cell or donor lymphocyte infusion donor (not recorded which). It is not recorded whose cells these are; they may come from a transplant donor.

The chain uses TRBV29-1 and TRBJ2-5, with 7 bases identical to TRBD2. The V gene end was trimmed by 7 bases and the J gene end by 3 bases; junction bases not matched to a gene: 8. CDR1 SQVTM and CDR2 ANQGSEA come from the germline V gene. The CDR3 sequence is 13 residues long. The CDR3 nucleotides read TGCAGCGCAAAGCGGGGAGGGGAAGAGACCCAGTACTTC. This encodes CSAKRGGEETQYF. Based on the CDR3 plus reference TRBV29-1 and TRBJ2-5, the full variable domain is SAVISQKPSRDICQRGTSLTIQCQVDSQVTMMFWYRQQPGQSLTLIATANQGSEATYESGFVIDKFPISRPNLTFSTLTVSNMSPEDSSIYLCSAKRGGEETQYFGPGTRLLVL.

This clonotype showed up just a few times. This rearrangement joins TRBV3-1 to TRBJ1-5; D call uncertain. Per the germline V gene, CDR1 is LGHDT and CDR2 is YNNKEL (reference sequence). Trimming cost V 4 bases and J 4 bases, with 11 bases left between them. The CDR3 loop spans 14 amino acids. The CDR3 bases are TGTGCCAGCAGCCCTGGGCTGCAAAATCAGCCCCAGCATTTT. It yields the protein CASSPGLQNQPQHF. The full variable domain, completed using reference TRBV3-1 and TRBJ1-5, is DTAVSQTPKYLVTQMGNDKSIKCEQNLGHDTMYWYKQDSKKFLKIMFSYNNKELIINETVPNRFSPKSPDKAHLNLHINSLELGDSAVYFCASSPGLQNQPQHFGDGTRLSIL.

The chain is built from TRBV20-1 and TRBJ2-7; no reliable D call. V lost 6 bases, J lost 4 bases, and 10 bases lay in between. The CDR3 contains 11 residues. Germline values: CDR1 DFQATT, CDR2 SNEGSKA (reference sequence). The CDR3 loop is CSAPDNYEQYF. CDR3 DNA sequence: TGCAGTGCCCCTGACAATTACGAGCAGTACTTC.

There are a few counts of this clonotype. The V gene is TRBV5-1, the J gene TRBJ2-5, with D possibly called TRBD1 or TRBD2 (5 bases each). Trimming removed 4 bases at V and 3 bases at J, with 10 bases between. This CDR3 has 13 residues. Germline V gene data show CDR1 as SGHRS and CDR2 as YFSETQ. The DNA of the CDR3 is TGCGCCAGCAGCACGGGACCGAAAGAGACCCAGTACTTC. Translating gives CASSTGPKETQYF.

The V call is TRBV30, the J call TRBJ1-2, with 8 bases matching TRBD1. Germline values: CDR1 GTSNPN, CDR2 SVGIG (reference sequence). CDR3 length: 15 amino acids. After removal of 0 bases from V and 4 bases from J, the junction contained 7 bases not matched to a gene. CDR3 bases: TGTGCCTGGAGTGTATCCGGGACAGGTGGCTATGGCTACACCTTC. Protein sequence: CAWSVSGTGGYGYTF. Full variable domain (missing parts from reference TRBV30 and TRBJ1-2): SQTIHQWPATLVQPVGSPLSLECTVEGTSNPNLYWYRQAAGRGLQLLFYSVGIGQISSEVPQNLSASRPQDRQFILSSKKLLLSDSGFYLCAWSVSGTGGYGYTFGSGTRLTVV.

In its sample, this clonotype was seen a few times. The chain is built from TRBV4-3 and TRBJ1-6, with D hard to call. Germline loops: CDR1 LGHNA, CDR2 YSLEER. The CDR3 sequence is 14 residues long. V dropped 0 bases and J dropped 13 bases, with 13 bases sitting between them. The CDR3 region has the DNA TGCGCCAGCAGCCAAGAGGAGAGGGTAAGGCCCCTCCACTTT. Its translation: CASSQEERVRPLHF.

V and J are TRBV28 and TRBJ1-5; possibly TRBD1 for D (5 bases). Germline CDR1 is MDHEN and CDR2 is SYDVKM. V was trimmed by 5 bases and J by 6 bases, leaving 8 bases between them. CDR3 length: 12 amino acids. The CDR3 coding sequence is TGTGCCAGCAGTAAGGGGAGTCAGCCCCAGCATTTT. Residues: CASSKGSQPQHF.

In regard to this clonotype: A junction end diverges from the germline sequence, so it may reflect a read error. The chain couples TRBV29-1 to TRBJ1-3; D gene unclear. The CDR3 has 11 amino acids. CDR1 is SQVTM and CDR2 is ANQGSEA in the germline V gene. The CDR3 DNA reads TGCAGCGTGGAAGCGGGAAACACCATATATTTT. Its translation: CSVEAGNTIYF.

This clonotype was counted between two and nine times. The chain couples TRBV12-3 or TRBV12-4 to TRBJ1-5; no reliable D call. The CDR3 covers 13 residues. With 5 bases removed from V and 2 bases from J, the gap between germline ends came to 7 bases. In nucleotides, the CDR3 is TGTGCCAGCAGTCCCTGGGGCAATCAGCCCCAGCATTTT. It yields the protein CASSPWGNQPQHF.

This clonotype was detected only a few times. The CDR3 reads CSVEGAGIETQYF. The CDR3 DNA is TGCAGCGTTGAAGGGGCAGGGATAGAGACCCAGTACTTC. The chain carries TRBV29-1 and TRBJ2-5, with D maybe TRBD1 (5 bases). V was pared by 1 base and J by 4 bases, with 10 bases between. CDR3 length: 13 amino acids. In germline, CDR1 is SQVTM, CDR2 ANQGSEA.

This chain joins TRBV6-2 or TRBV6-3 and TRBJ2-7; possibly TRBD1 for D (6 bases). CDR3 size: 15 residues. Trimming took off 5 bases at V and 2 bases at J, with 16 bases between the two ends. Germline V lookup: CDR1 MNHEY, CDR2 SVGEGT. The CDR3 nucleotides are TGTGCCAGCAGTACCGTTCTACAGGGTACCTACGAGCAGTACGTC. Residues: CASSTVLQGTYEQYV.

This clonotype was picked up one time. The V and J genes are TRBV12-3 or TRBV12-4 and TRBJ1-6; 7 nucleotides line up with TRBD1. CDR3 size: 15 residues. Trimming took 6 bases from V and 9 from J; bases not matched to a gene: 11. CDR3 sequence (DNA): TGTGCCAGCAGAGCTTTGACAGGGACGAGTTCACCCCTCCACTTT. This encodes CASRALTGTSSPLHF.

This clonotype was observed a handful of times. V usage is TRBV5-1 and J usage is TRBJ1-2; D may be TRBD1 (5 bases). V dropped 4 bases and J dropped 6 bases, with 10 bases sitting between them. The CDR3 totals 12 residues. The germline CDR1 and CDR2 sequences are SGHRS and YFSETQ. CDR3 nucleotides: TGCGCCAGCAGCATCGACAGCAATGGCTACACCTTC. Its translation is CASSIDSNGYTF.

The CDR3 reads CASSEIALTGNYGYTF. The CDR3 coding sequence is TGTGCCAGCAGCGAAATCGCCCTGACAGGGAACTATGGCTACACCTTC. The chain carries TRBV9 and TRBJ1-2, with 7 bases fitting TRBD1. Trimming removed 3 bases from V and 2 bases from J; junction bases left unmatched: 10. Germline-derived CDR1 and CDR2 are SGDLS and YYNGEE. There are 16 residues in the CDR3.

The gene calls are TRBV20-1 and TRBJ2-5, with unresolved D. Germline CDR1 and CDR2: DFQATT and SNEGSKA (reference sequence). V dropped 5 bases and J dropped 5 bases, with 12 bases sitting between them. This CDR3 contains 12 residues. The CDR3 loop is CSAPAPGETQYF. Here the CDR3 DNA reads TGCAGTGCTCCAGCTCCCGGGGAGACCCAGTACTTC.

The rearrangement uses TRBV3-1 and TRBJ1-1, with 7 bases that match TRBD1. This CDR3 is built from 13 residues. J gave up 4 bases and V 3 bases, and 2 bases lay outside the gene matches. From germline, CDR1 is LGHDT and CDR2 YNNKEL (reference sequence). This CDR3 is CASSQTGSTEAFF. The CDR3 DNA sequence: TGTGCCAGCAGCCAGACAGGGAGCACTGAAGCTTTCTTT.

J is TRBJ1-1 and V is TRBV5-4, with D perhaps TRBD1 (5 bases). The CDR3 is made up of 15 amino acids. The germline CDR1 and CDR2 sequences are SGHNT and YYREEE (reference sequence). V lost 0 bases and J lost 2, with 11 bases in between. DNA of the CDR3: TGTGCCAGCAGCTTGGCGTTAGGGGTAAACACTGAAGCTTTCTTT. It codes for CASSLALGVNTEAFF.

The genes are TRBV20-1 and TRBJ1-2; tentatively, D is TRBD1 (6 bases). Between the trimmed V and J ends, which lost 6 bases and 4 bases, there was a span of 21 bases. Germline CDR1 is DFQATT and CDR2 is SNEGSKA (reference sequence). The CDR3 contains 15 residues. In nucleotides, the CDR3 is TGCAGTGCAACCGGGACAAGCCTTATTGGCTATGGCTACACCTTC. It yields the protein CSATGTSLIGYGYTF.

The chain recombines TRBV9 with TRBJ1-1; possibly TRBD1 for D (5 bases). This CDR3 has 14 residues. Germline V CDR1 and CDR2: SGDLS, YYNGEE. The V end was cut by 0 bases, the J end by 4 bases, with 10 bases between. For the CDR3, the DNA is TGTGCCAGCAGCGTAGGTTCGGGGGGCACTGAAGCTTTCTTT. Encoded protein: CASSVGSGGTEAFF.

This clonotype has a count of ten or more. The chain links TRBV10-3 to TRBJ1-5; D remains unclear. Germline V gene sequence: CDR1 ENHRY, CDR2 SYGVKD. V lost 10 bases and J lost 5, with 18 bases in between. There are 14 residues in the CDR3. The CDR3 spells CATQEGYLDQPQHF. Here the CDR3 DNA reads TGTGCCACCCAGGAAGGTTATCTGGATCAGCCCCAGCATTTT.

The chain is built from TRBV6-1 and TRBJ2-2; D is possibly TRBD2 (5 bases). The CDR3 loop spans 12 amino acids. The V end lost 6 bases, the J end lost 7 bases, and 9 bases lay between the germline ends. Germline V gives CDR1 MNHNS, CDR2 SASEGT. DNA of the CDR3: TGTGCCAGCAGGCTTCGGGGCGGGGAGCTGTTTTTT. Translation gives CASRLRGGELFF.

CDR3 sequence reads: CASIDGGGGYTF. DNA of the CDR3: TGTGCCAGCATCGATGGGGGAGGAGGCTACACCTTC. The chain employs TRBV27 and TRBJ1-2, with a tentative D call TRBD1 (5 bases). Germline CDR1 reads MNHEY; CDR2 reads SMNVEV (reference sequence). The V end lost 7 bases, the J end lost 8 bases, and 14 bases lay between the germline ends. There are 12 residues in the CDR3.

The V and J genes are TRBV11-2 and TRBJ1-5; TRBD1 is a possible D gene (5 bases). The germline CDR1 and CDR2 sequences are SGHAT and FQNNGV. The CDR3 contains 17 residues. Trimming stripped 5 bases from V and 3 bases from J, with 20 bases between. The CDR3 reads CASSPGSGIIPNQPQHF. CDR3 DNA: TGTGCCAGCAGCCCTGGTTCAGGGATCATCCCCAATCAGCCCCAGCATTTT. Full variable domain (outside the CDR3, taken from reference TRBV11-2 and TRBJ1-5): EAGVAQSPRYKIIEKRQSVAFWCNPISGHATLYWYQQILGQGPKLLIQFQNNGVVDDSQLPKDRFSAERLKGVDSTLKIQPAKLEDSAVYLCASSPGSGIIPNQPQHFGDGTRLSIL.

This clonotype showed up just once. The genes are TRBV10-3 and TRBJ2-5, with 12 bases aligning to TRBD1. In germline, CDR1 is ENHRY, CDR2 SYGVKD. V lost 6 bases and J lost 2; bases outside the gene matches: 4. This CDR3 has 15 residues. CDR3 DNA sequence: TGTGCCATCAGCGGGACAGGGGGCAGTCAAGAGACCCAGTACTTC. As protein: CAISGTGGSQETQYF.

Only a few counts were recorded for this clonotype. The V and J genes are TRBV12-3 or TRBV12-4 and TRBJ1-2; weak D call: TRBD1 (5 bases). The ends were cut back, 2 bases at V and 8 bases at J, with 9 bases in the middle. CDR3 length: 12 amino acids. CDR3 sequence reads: CASSLSTGGYTF. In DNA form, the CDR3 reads TGTGCCAGCAGTTTAAGTACAGGAGGCTACACCTTC.

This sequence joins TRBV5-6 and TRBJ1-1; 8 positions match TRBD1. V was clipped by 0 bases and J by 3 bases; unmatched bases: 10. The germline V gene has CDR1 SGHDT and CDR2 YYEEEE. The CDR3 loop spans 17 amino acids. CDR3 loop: CASSLVGTGQLDTEAFF. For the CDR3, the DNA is TGTGCCAGCAGCTTGGTCGGGACAGGCCAGTTGGACACTGAAGCTTTCTTT.

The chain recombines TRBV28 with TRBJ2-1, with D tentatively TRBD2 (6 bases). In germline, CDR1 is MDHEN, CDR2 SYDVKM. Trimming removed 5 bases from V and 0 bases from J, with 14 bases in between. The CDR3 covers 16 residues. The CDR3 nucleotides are TGTGCCAGCAGTCCCGGGGGAGCTCGCTCCTACAATGAGCAGTTCTTC. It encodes CASSPGGARSYNEQFF.